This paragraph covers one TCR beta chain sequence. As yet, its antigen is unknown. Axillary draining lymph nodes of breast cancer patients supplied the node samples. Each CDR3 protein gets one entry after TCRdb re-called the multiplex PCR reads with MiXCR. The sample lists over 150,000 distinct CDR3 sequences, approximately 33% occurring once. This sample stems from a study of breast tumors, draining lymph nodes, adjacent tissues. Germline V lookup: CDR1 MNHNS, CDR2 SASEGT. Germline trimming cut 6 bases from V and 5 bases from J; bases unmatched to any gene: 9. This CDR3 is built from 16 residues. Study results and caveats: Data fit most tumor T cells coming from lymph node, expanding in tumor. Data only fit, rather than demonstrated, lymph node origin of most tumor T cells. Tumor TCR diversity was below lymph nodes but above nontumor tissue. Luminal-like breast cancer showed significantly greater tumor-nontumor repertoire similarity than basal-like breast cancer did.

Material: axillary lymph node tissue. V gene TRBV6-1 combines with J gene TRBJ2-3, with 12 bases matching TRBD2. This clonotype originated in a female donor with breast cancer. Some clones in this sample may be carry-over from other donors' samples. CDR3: CASRHQASGRVDTQYF. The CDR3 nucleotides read TGTGCCAGCAGACATCAGGCTAGCGGGAGGGTAGATACGCAGTATTTT.